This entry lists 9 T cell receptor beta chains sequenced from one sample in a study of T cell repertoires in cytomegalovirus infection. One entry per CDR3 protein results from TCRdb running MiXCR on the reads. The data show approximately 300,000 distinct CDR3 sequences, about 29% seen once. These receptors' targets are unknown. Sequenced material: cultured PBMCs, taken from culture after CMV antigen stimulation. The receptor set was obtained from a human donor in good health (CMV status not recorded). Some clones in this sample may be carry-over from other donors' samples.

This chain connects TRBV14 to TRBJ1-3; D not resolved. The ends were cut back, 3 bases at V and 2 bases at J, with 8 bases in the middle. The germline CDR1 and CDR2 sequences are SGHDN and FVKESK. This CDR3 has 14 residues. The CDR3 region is CASSQRGTGNTIYF. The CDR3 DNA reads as TGTGCCAGCAGCCAGAGAGGGACTGGAAACACCATATATTTT.

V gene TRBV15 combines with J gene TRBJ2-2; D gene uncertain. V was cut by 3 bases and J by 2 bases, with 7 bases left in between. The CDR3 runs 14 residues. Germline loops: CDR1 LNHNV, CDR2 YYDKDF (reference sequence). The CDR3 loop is CATSSRINTGELFF. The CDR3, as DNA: TGTGCCACCAGCAGTCGAATCAACACCGGGGAGCTGTTTTTT.

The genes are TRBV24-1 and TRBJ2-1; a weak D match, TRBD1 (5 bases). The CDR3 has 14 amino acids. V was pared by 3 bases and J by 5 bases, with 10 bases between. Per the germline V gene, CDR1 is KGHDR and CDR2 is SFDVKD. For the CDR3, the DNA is TGTGCCACCAGTGATCAAGGGGCTAACAATGAGCAGTTCTTC. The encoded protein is CATSDQGANNEQFF.

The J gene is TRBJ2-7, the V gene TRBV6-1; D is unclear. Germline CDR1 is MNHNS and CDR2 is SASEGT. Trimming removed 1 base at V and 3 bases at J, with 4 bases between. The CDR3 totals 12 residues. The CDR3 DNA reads TGTGCCAGCAGTGAAGATGGCTACGAGCAGTACTTC. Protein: CASSEDGYEQYF.

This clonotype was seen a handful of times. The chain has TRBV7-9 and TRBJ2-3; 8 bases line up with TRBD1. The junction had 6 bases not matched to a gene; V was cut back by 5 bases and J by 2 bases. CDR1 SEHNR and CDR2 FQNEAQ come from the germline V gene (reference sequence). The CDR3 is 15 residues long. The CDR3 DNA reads TGTGCCAGCAGCCGTACAGGGGGGACCACAGATACGCAGTATTTT. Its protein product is CASSRTGGTTDTQYF.

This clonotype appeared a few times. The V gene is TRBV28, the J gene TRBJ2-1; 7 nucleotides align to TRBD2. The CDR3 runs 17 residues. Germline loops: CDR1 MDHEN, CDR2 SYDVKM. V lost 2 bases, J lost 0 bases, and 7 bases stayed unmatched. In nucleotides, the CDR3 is TGTGCCAGCAGTTTAATTCCAGGCGGGAGCTCCTACAATGAGCAGTTCTTC. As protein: CASSLIPGGSSYNEQFF.

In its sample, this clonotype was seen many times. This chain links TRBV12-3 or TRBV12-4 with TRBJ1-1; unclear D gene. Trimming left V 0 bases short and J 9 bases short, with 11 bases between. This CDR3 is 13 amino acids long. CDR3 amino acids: CASSLAVGVQAFF. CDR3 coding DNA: TGTGCCAGCAGTTTAGCGGTCGGGGTTCAAGCTTTCTTT.

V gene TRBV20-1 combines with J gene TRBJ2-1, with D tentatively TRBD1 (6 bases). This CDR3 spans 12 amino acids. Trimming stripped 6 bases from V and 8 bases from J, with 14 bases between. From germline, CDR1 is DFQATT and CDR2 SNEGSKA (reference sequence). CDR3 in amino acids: CSAVRQDDEQFF. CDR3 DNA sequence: TGCAGTGCAGTACGACAGGACGATGAGCAGTTCTTC.

CDR3: CASSPWAGGEQFF. In DNA, the CDR3 is TGTGCCAGCAGCCCCTGGGCAGGGGGTGAGCAGTTCTTC. The rearrangement links TRBV7-9 to TRBJ2-1, with 7 nucleotides matching TRBD1. CDR3 size: 13 residues. V dropped 5 bases and J dropped 9; count of bases not matched to a gene: 7. Looked up from germline, CDR1 is SEHNR and CDR2 is FQNEAQ (reference sequence). Drawing the rest from reference TRBV7-9 and TRBJ2-1, the complete variable domain is DTGVSQNPRHKITKRGQNVTFRCDPISEHNRLYWYRQTLGQGPEFLTYFQNEAQLEKSRLLSDRFSAERPKGSFSTLEIQRTEQGDSAMYLCASSPWAGGEQFFGPGTRLTVL.